These 4 T cell receptor beta chains share one sample of origin, sequenced in a study of blood T cells in healthy people across ages. Next came a second PCR, run for roughly 6 to 11 cycles, which used a sample-barcoded 5' primer along with a J-beta primer mix. MiXCR, applied by TCRdb to the 5' RACE reads, yields one record per CDR3 protein. This table has more than 900,000 distinct CDR3 sequences, around 29% appearing once. The same specimen was also included in a second study, on T cells of mothers and their children.

Input material: blood. The source of these receptors is a woman aged 40 to 50 in good health.

As regards this clonotype: The junction does not match germline at one end; this may be a read error. The rearrangement links TRBV27 to TRBJ2-7; D is possibly TRBD1 (5 bases). The CDR3 consists of 14 residues. CDR1 and CDR2 (germline): MNHEY, SMNVEV (reference sequence). CDR3 residues: CAGSLSGHLYEQYF. DNA for the CDR3: TGTGCCGGCAGTTTATCAGGGCACCTCTACGAGCAGTACTTC.

This rearrangement joins TRBV7-3 to TRBJ2-5; 10 bases line up with TRBD1. Near its end, the DNA agrees better with TRBJ2-7, so the J call may be wrong. The V gene's germline CDR1 is SGHTA and CDR2 FQGTGA. The CDR3 has 15 residues. This chain's CDR3 is CASSLTGQGYYEQYF. The CDR3 region has the DNA TGTGCCAGCAGCTTAACGGGACAGGGGTACTACGAGCAGTACTTC.

The chain couples TRBV7-8 to TRBJ2-1; D is unresolved. V was clipped by 5 bases and J by 8 bases, with 19 bases between them. The CDR3 has 15 residues. The germline CDR1 and CDR2 sequences are SGHVS and FQNEAQ. This CDR3 is CASSPANPSGDEQFF. The DNA for the CDR3 is TGTGCCAGCAGCCCCGCCAACCCCTCTGGGGATGAGCAGTTCTTC.

This clonotype was seen repeatedly, ten times or more. This chain uses TRBV11-2 with TRBJ1-1; maybe TRBD1 (5 bases). The CDR3 consists of 13 residues. V dropped 5 bases and J dropped 6 bases, with 13 bases sitting between them. CDR1 SGHAT and CDR2 FQNNGV come from the germline V gene. In nucleotides, the CDR3 is TGTGCCAGCAGCATGCAGGGCCGTGCTGAAGCTTTCTTT. It yields the protein CASSMQGRAEAFF. Full variable domain (missing parts from reference TRBV11-2 and TRBJ1-1): EAGVAQSPRYKIIEKRQSVAFWCNPISGHATLYWYQQILGQGPKLLIQFQNNGVVDDSQLPKDRFSAERLKGVDSTLKIQPAKLEDSAVYLCASSMQGRAEAFFGQGTRLTVV.